This TCR beta chain came from a study of shared clonotypes between healthy human individuals. The repertoire was sequenced with immunoSEQ multiplex PCR; TCRdb's copy has only in-frame clones and lacks some. The sample yields around 1,900,000 clones, 80% to 95% seen once. The CDR3 runs to 15 residues. Trimming cost V 1 base and J 3 bases; bases outside gene matches: 5. Germline CDR1 and CDR2: LNHDA and SQIVND (reference sequence). Only CD45RO-negative cells positively selected for CCR7 counted as naive CD8 cells, so terminally differentiated effector memory CD45RA+ cells were excluded. Sequenced: naive CD8+ T cells from PBMCs. The chain employs TRBV19 and TRBJ1-1; 7 bases agree with TRBD1. The source is a man aged 18-30 years in good health. Some clones in this sample may be carry-over from other donors' samples. The CDR3 bases are TGTGCCAGTAGTATAGGCGCAGGGGGTTACACTGAAGCTTTCTTT. Amino acid sequence: CASSIGAGGYTEAFF.